One and the same sample provided the 26 T cell receptor beta chains below, sequenced in a study of shared clonotypes between healthy human individuals (dated by TCRdb to the early 2020s). Library construction relied on the immunoSEQ multiplex PCR assay. TCRdb stores this immuneACCESS table with in-frame sequences only. Part of the clones is absent; in the studies checked, under half of the shortfall reflects unresolved V genes, and no reason is known for the rest. Counted in this sample were approximately 98,000 clones; about 71% of them appeared once. The ten largest make up approximately 23% of the sample. Sequenced sample: memory CD8+ T cells sorted from blood. In light of the paper, this sample's cell subset or site label describes: CD45RO+ cells pooled with CCR7-negative TemRA cells. The source of these receptors is a woman in her twenties or thirties in good health.

The chain couples TRBV25-1 to TRBJ2-3; TRBD1 matches 8 bases. Trimming at V came to 1 base and at J to 2 bases, leaving 5 bases not matched to a gene. The CDR3 length is 16 residues. Germline V CDR1 and CDR2: MGHDK, SYGVNS. DNA for the CDR3: TGTGCCAGCAGTGAATCTGGGACAGGTTCCACAGATACGCAGTATTTT. It codes for CASSESGTGSTDTQYF.

This clone was counted many times. The chain combines TRBV29-1 with TRBJ2-3; D unresolved. CDR3 size: 13 residues. Germline assignment: CDR1 SQVTM and CDR2 ANQGSEA. With 2 bases removed from V and 2 bases from J, the gap between germline ends came to 8 bases. CDR3 nucleotides: TGCAGCGTTGAAAGGGATTTCACAGATACGCAGTATTTT. This gives the protein CSVERDFTDTQYF.

The J gene is TRBJ2-5, the V gene TRBV11-2, with D hard to call. Germline V CDR1 and CDR2: SGHAT, FQNNGV. Deletions cut 0 bases from V and 5 bases from J, with 22 bases between. This CDR3 has 18 residues. This chain's CDR3 is CASSLDVEIAPLSETQYF. CDR3 in DNA: TGTGCCAGCAGCTTAGATGTTGAAATAGCCCCCCTGTCGGAGACCCAGTACTTC.

This chain joins TRBV30 and TRBJ1-4, with 7 bases that match TRBD1. With 3 bases clipped from V and 8 bases from J, the junction kept 12 bases outside the gene matches. Germline V CDR1 and CDR2: GTSNPN, SVGIG (reference sequence). The CDR3 loop spans 15 amino acids. CDR3 protein: CAWRGETGAGEKLFF. The DNA of the CDR3 is TGTGCCTGGAGGGGGGAAACAGGGGCGGGCGAAAAACTGTTTTTT.

The J gene is TRBJ1-3, the V gene TRBV18, with TRBD1 matching over 8 bases. The CDR3 loop spans 15 amino acids. V lost 3 bases to trimming and J lost 8 bases; unmatched junction nucleotides: 9. CDR1 is KGHSH and CDR2 is LQKENI in the germline V gene. For the CDR3, the DNA is TGTGCCAGCTCACCCTCAACAGGGGGTATTGACACCATATATTTT. Translation: CASSPSTGGIDTIYF. Filled out from reference TRBV18 and TRBJ1-3, the complete variable domain reads NAGVMQNPRHLVRRRGQEARLRCSPMKGHSHVYWYRQLPEEGLKFMVYLQKENIIDESGMPKERFSAEFPKEGPSILRIQQVVRGDSAAYFCASSPSTGGIDTIYFGEGSWLTVV.

V gene TRBV6-5 combines with J gene TRBJ2-7, with D possibly matching TRBD1 (6 bases). The CDR3 extends over 16 amino acids. CDR1 is MNHEY, CDR2 SVGAGI, per germline. Trimming removed 2 bases at V and 1 base at J, with 15 bases between. The CDR3: CASSYHDRLISYEQYF. The DNA of the CDR3 is TGTGCCAGCAGTTACCATGACAGGTTGATTTCCTACGAGCAGTACTTC.

The rearrangement links TRBV25-1 to TRBJ2-1, with D possibly TRBD1 on 6 matching bases. The germline V gene encodes CDR1 MGHDK and CDR2 SYGVNS. With 8 bases removed from V and 1 base from J, the gap between germline ends came to 24 bases. This CDR3 comprises 18 residues. CDR3 residues: CASSNSTGPKASYNEQFF. The CDR3 region has the DNA TGTGCCAGCTCTAACTCTACAGGGCCCAAAGCGTCCTACAATGAGCAGTTCTTC. Filled out from reference TRBV25-1 and TRBJ2-1, the complete variable domain reads EADIYQTPRYLVIGTGKKITLECSQTMGHDKMYWYQQDPGMELHLIHYSYGVNSTEKGDLSSESTVSRIRTEHFPLTLESARPSHTSQYLCASSNSTGPKASYNEQFFGPGTRLTVL.

V usage is TRBV19 and J usage is TRBJ2-7, with D uncertain. V shed 11 bases and J shed 6 bases, with 5 bases lying between them. The CDR3 has 8 amino acids. Germline CDR1 LNHDA, CDR2 SQIVND (reference sequence). CDR3 DNA sequence: TGTGCCGGCCGCGAGCAGTACTTC. Its protein is CAGREQYF.

This sequence joins TRBV7-6 and TRBJ1-1, with 7 bases that match TRBD1. The CDR3 consists of 15 residues. V trimming: 1 base; J trimming: 3 bases; junction bases outside the gene matches: 5. Germline values: CDR1 SGHVS, CDR2 FNYEAQ. This chain's CDR3 is CASSLEQGGYTEAFF. Written as DNA, the CDR3 is TGTGCCAGCAGCTTAGAGCAGGGGGGGTACACTGAAGCTTTCTTT.

This clone was counted only a few times. The gene calls are TRBV9 and TRBJ2-1; D may be TRBD1 or TRBD2 (5 bases each). The CDR3 is made up of 14 amino acids. Germline assignment: CDR1 SGDLS and CDR2 YYNGEE. The V gene lost 4 bases and the J gene lost 9 bases, with 17 bases spanning the gap. CDR3 sequence: CASSPGAGMGEQFF. Here the CDR3 DNA reads TGTGCCAGCAGCCCCGGGGCAGGGATGGGTGAGCAGTTCTTC. The full variable domain, in which reference TRBV9 and TRBJ2-1 provide the parts outside the CDR3, is DSGVTQTPKHLITATGQRVTLRCSPRSGDLSVYWYQQSLDQGLQFLIQYYNGEERAKGNILERFSAQQFPDLHSELNLSSLELGDSALYFCASSPGAGMGEQFFGPGTRLTVL.

The chain employs TRBV11-2 and TRBJ2-7; D is unresolved. Trimming removed 4 bases at V and 3 bases at J, with 7 bases between. CDR3 size: 12 residues. Germline V gives CDR1 SGHAT, CDR2 FQNNGV. The CDR3 DNA is TGTGCCAGCAGCTCGCTGGACTACGAGCAGTACTTC. Amino acid sequence: CASSSLDYEQYF.

The sample holds a few counts of this clone. This rearrangement joins TRBV10-3 to TRBJ2-1, with 10 bases aligning to TRBD2. Trimming removed 3 bases from V and 8 bases from J; junction bases left unmatched: 4. The CDR3 consists of 14 residues. Germline CDR1 and CDR2: ENHRY and SYGVKD. The CDR3, as DNA: TGTGCCATCAGTGACCTAGCGGGAGTGGATGAGCAGTTCTTC. Its translation: CAISDLAGVDEQFF.

The V and J genes are TRBV7-9 and TRBJ2-7; TRBD2 matches at 10 bases. The CDR3 is 16 amino acids. Trimming took 5 bases from V and 5 from J; bases not matched to a gene: 12. Germline-derived CDR1 and CDR2 are SEHNR and FQNEAQ (reference sequence). CDR3 in DNA: TGTGCCAGCAGCCCCCTCAGCGGGAGGGTAAGAAACGAGCAGTACTTC. This codes for CASSPLSGRVRNEQYF.

The chain has TRBV28 and TRBJ1-4, with D possibly TRBD1 on 6 matching bases. This CDR3 contains 15 residues. The V end was cut by 6 bases, the J end by 6 bases, with 17 bases between. The V gene's germline CDR1 is MDHEN and CDR2 SYDVKM. CDR3 sequence reads: CASSFPGGWYEKLFF. CDR3 DNA: TGTGCCAGCAGCTTTCCGGGGGGCTGGTATGAAAAACTGTTTTTT.

This clone was detected only once. This chain uses TRBV6-5 with TRBJ2-7; 10 bases map to TRBD1. Trimming removed 8 bases from V and 5 bases from J; junction bases left unmatched: 0. The CDR3 loop spans 11 amino acids. The germline V gene encodes CDR1 MNHEY and CDR2 SVGAGI. CDR3 in amino acids: CASGQGDEQYF. The DNA for the CDR3 is TGTGCCAGCGGACAGGGGGACGAGCAGTACTTC.

This clone was observed at least ten times. This sequence joins TRBV11-2 and TRBJ1-2, with D maybe TRBD1 (5 bases). V dropped 5 bases and J dropped 5 bases, with 15 bases sitting between them. CDR1 and CDR2 from the germline V gene are SGHAT and FQNNGV. This CDR3 comprises 14 residues. CDR3 DNA sequence: TGTGCCAGCAGCCCCGCGGCGGGGCAATATGGCTACACCTTC. It specifies CASSPAAGQYGYTF.

The chain joins TRBV4-1 to TRBJ2-1; D unresolved. Germline-derived CDR1 and CDR2 are MGHRA and YSYEKL. The CDR3 covers 13 residues. V lost 2 bases and J lost 4, with 6 bases in between. Here the CDR3 reads CASSQRFYNEQFF. The CDR3 nucleotides are TGCGCCAGCAGCCAACGATTTTACAATGAGCAGTTCTTC.

The chain carries TRBV10-2 and TRBJ2-5, with 11 positions matching TRBD2. Germline lookup yields CDR1 WSHSY and CDR2 SAAADI. V trimming: 6 bases; J trimming: 5 bases; junction bases outside the gene matches: 14. CDR3 length: 17 residues. This CDR3 reads CASSEGVTSGRGETQYF. The CDR3 nucleotides read TGCGCCAGCAGCGAAGGGGTAACTAGCGGGAGAGGTGAGACCCAGTACTTC.

This clone is a singleton in its sample. The chain is built from TRBV27 and TRBJ1-6; D unclear. Germline-derived CDR1 and CDR2 are MNHEY and SMNVEV (reference sequence). V was clipped by 6 bases and J by 2 bases, with 11 bases between them. The CDR3 extends over 15 amino acids. The CDR3 nucleotides read TGTGCCAGCAGCCCGGGCGGCGCCTATAATTCACCCCTCCACTTT. It codes for CASSPGGAYNSPLHF.

This clone was counted many times. The chain combines TRBV21-1 with TRBJ1-4. TRBV21-1 is tagged as a pseudogene. The length of the CDR3 is 17 residues. CDR3: CASSKAGVIATNEKLFF. CDR3 bases: TGTGCCAGCAGCAAAGCGGGAGTTATTGCAACTAATGAAAAACTGTTTTTT.

This sequence joins TRBV11-2 and TRBJ1-1, with no clear D. The CDR3 extends over 14 amino acids. The ends were cut back, 2 bases at V and 1 base at J, with 8 bases in the middle. The V gene's germline CDR1 is SGHAT and CDR2 FQNNGV. For the CDR3, the DNA is TGTGCCAGCAGCTTACTTTTGGGGAACACTGAAGCTTTCTTT. It encodes CASSLLLGNTEAFF.

This chain uses TRBV13 with TRBJ2-5; TRBD2 is a possible D gene (6 bases). The DNA end is more similar to TRBJ2-7, so the J call may be wrong. Germline V gives CDR1 PRHDT, CDR2 FYEKMQ (reference sequence). This CDR3 comprises 14 residues. The CDR3 sequence is CASSSEGLRYEQYF. The CDR3 DNA reads as TGTGCCAGCAGCTCCGAGGGACTGCGTTACGAGCAGTACTTC.

The chain has TRBV27 and TRBJ2-7; D is uncertain. Per the germline V gene, CDR1 is MNHEY and CDR2 is SMNVEV (reference sequence). The CDR3 spans 17 residues. Trimming left V 2 bases short and J 3 bases short, with 20 bases between. In DNA, the CDR3 is TGTGCCAGCAGTTTAGCTCGCAAGAGAAGGAAAGGCTACGAGCAGTACTTC. This gives the protein CASSLARKRRKGYEQYF.

For the CDR3, the DNA is TGCGCCAGCAGCCCCGCACTAGCGGGAGTTGAGACCCAGTACTTC. The encoded protein is CASSPALAGVETQYF. V and J are TRBV5-1 and TRBJ2-5, with TRBD2 matching 11 bases. CDR1 and CDR2 (germline): SGHRS, YFSETQ. With 4 bases clipped from V and 5 bases from J, the junction kept 7 bases outside the gene matches. This CDR3 has 15 amino acids.

This clone has more than one count but fewer than ten. This chain links TRBV18 with TRBJ1-2, with a possible D match to TRBD1 (6 bases). This CDR3 is built from 13 residues. Trimming removed 1 base at V and 8 bases at J, with 11 bases between. Germline CDR1 and CDR2: KGHSH and LQKENI. The CDR3 sequence: CASSPRTGRGYTF. The CDR3 DNA is TGTGCCAGCTCACCACGAACAGGGCGGGGCTACACCTTC.

This clone was found a few times. This chain uses TRBV28 with TRBJ2-7; tentatively, D is TRBD1 or TRBD2 (5 bases each). Germline values: CDR1 MDHEN, CDR2 SYDVKM. The CDR3 runs to 14 residues. Trimming took 7 bases from V and 5 from J, leaving 18 bases between them. Here the CDR3 reads CASTPWGRENEQYF. In DNA, the CDR3 is TGTGCCAGCACCCCTTGGGGCAGGGAGAACGAGCAGTACTTC.